This paragraph reports one TCR beta chain. Its antigen is unknown. A much larger clonotype is one base distant, so this may be a read error. The sample is drawn from a study of beta chain features in type 1 diabetes. Regarding the study as a whole: Among patients with Type 1 diabetes, TCRB CDR3s were moderately but significantly shorter in every one of the four CD4+ subsets. In cDNA sequencing, cells with high TCR expression could be over-represented. Within the patient group, naive, central memory and Treg TCRB repertoires appeared more similar to each other than within healthy donors.

Sequencing targeted expressed TCRB transcripts, as all isolated RNA had been reverse transcribed. The repertoire was sequenced with immunoSEQ multiplex PCR; TCRdb's copy has only in-frame clones and lacks some. Of under 300,000 clones listed, about 26% are singletons. From germline, CDR1 is SEHNR and CDR2 FQNEAQ (reference sequence). The CDR3 spans 17 residues. V was clipped by 5 bases and J by 5 bases; unmatched bases: 12. The sequencing input was central memory CD4+ T cells from blood. The receptor was derived from a man between 25 and 39 years old in good health. The V and J genes are TRBV7-9 and TRBJ2-1; 10 nucleotides match TRBD2. This CDR3 reads CASSQGTGLAVHNEQFF. CDR3 sequence (DNA): TGTGCCAGCAGCCAGGGTACCGGACTAGCGGTTCACAATGAGCAGTTCTTC.